A single sample is the source of the 32 T cell receptor beta chains below, sequenced in a study of blood T cell repertoires in COVID-19. This table comes from immunoSEQ multiplex PCR, and its TCRdb copy is limited to in-frame clones, with some not included. The sample lists hundreds of thousands of clones; about nine tenths were seen once. The sequenced sample consisted of peripheral blood. The receptors derive from a woman aged 30 to 39 with active or convalescent COVID-19.

The V call is TRBV19, the J call TRBJ2-1; 12 bases are a match to TRBD1. CDR1 and CDR2 (germline): LNHDA, SQIVND (reference sequence). This CDR3 spans 16 amino acids. V lost 4 bases to trimming and J lost 8 bases; unmatched junction nucleotides: 9. The CDR3 loop reads CASSRQLGQGAYEQFF. DNA of the CDR3: TGTGCCAGTAGTAGACAATTGGGACAGGGGGCCTATGAGCAGTTCTTC. Full variable domain (remainder filled in from reference TRBV19 and TRBJ2-1): DGGITQSPKYLFRKEGQNVTLSCEQNLNHDAMYWYRQDPGQGLRLIYYSQIVNDFQKGDIAEGYSVSREKKESFPLTVTSAQKNPTAFYLCASSRQLGQGAYEQFFGPGTRLTVL.

A single count supports this clone. This chain connects TRBV2 to TRBJ1-2, with D possibly matching TRBD1 (5 bases). The length of the CDR3 is 14 residues. The V end lost 6 bases, the J end lost 5 bases, and 16 bases lay between the germline ends. Per germline, CDR1 SNHLY and CDR2 FYNNEI. CDR3 loop: CASSHPSGLYGYTF. The CDR3 DNA sequence: TGTGCCAGCAGCCACCCTTCGGGACTTTATGGCTACACCTTC. Variable domain in full (rest from reference TRBV2 and TRBJ1-2): EPEVTQTPSHQVTQMGQEVILRCVPISNHLYFYWYRQILGQKVEFLVSFYNNEISEKSEIFDDQFSVERPDGSNFTLKIRSTKLEDSAMYFCASSHPSGLYGYTFGSGTRLTVV.

The chain uses TRBV10-3 and TRBJ1-1; 7 bases are a match to TRBD1. CDR1 is ENHRY, CDR2 SYGVKD, per germline. V was pared by 1 base and J by 1 base, with 3 bases of the junction left unmatched. The CDR3 has 15 amino acids. The CDR3 spells CAISELAGGNTEAFF. CDR3 nucleotides: TGTGCCATCAGTGAGTTGGCAGGGGGGAACACTGAAGCTTTCTTT.

This clone appeared a single time. The CDR3 reads CASSFVASDFNEKLFF. CDR3 bases: TGTGCCAGCAGCTTCGTGGCGAGTGACTTTAATGAAAAACTGTTTTTT. The chain couples TRBV7-6 to TRBJ1-4, with D unclear. Germline V gene data show CDR1 as SGHVS and CDR2 as FNYEAQ. V lost 3 bases and J 4 bases, leaving 15 bases between the germline ends. CDR3 size: 16 residues.

This chain uses TRBV28 with TRBJ1-3; perhaps TRBD1 as D (5 bases). V was clipped by 4 bases and J by 0 bases, with 13 bases between them. The CDR3 runs to 16 residues. The germline V gene encodes CDR1 MDHEN and CDR2 SYDVKM. The CDR3 loop is CASSSGGPFSGNTIYF. CDR3 in DNA: TGTGCCAGCAGTTCCGGGGGTCCATTCTCTGGAAACACCATATATTTT. The full variable domain, rest sourced from reference TRBV28 and TRBJ1-3, is DVKVTQSSRYLVKRTGEKVFLECVQDMDHENMFWYRQDPGLGLRLIYFSYDVKMKEKGDIPEGYSVSREKKERFSLILESASTNQTSMYLCASSSGGPFSGNTIYFGEGSWLTVV.

The CDR3: CASSSRKGALGSQHF. For the CDR3, the DNA is TGTGCCAGCTCATCACGGAAGGGGGCTCTCGGGTCCCAGCATTTT. The chain couples TRBV18 to TRBJ1-5; TRBD1 matches 7 bases. The ends lost 5 bases at V and 11 bases at J; junction bases unmatched: 15. The CDR3 runs 15 residues. Germline values: CDR1 KGHSH, CDR2 LQKENI.

The rearrangement links TRBV4-1 to TRBJ1-5, with D tentatively TRBD1 (6 bases). Germline CDR1 reads MGHRA; CDR2 reads YSYEKL. The CDR3 has 14 residues. The V end lost 2 bases, the J end lost 7 bases, and 12 bases lay between the germline ends. This CDR3 reads CASSQLQGFQPQHF. The CDR3 DNA sequence: TGCGCCAGCAGCCAATTACAGGGTTTCCAGCCCCAGCATTTT.

The CDR3 loop reads CASWSGGPLDEQYF. Here the CDR3 DNA reads TGCGCCAGCTGGTCGGGAGGGCCTCTGGACGAGCAGTACTTC. The V and J genes are TRBV10-1 and TRBJ2-7; 8 nucleotides align to TRBD2. V was clipped by 8 bases and J by 5 bases; unmatched bases: 11. Germline-derived CDR1 and CDR2 are WNHNN and SYGVQD (reference sequence). This CDR3 is built from 14 residues.

The chain couples TRBV10-3 to TRBJ2-1, with D possibly being TRBD2 (6 bases). This CDR3 region has 12 residues. Germline CDR1 reads ENHRY; CDR2 reads SYGVKD. Trimming removed 4 bases at V and 8 bases at J, with 9 bases between. CDR3 sequence: CAISGGEDEQFF. CDR3 coding DNA: TGTGCCATCAGTGGGGGGGAAGATGAGCAGTTCTTC.

In regard to this clone: The junction departs from the called germline gene at one end, perhaps through a read error. V gene TRBV6-1 combines with J gene TRBJ1-1, with unresolved D. This CDR3 is 13 amino acids long. Germline V gene data show CDR1 as MNHNS and CDR2 as SASEGT. Here the CDR3 reads CASSEERNSEAFF. DNA for the CDR3: TGTGCCAGCAGTGAAGAGCGGAACTCTGAAGCTTTCTTT.

The chain employs TRBV5-4 and TRBJ1-2; TRBD1 aligns across 7 bases. The CDR3 runs 17 residues. V was pared by 5 bases and J by 3 bases, with 16 bases of the junction left unmatched. Looked up from germline, CDR1 is SGHNT and CDR2 is YYREEE (reference sequence). As DNA, the CDR3 is TGTGCCAGCAGAAATTTCGGGTGGGACAGCCTACACTATGGCTACACCTTC. As protein: CASRNFGWDSLHYGYTF.

The table lists this clone with a few counts. The genes are TRBV30 and TRBJ2-6; D is unclear. CDR3 length: 14 residues. The germline gives CDR1 GTSNPN, CDR2 SVGIG (reference sequence). V gave up 3 bases and J gave up 0 bases, with 6 bases separating them. The CDR3 sequence: CAWRYSSGANVLTF. Written as DNA, the CDR3 is TGTGCCTGGAGATACAGCTCTGGGGCCAACGTCCTGACTTTC.

V is TRBV11-2 and J is TRBJ2-1; D call uncertain. This CDR3 spans 17 amino acids. Germline values: CDR1 SGHAT, CDR2 FQNNGV. Trimming cost V 4 bases and J 4 bases, with 20 bases left between them. The CDR3 nucleotides read TGTGCCAGCAGCTCGCATGACCTCTCCCCTAGGTACAATGAGCAGTTCTTC. It specifies CASSSHDLSPRYNEQFF.

This clone appeared once. V is TRBV7-8 and J is TRBJ2-3; 12 positions agree with TRBD2. Germline V gene lookup returns CDR1 SGHVS and CDR2 FQNEAQ. V lost 2 bases, J lost 2 bases, and 8 bases stayed unmatched. This CDR3 contains 18 residues. CDR3 DNA sequence: TGTGCCAGCAGCTTATTAGCGACTAGCGGGGGACCCACAGATACGCAGTATTTT. Its protein product is CASSLLATSGGPTDTQYF.

CDR3 nucleotides: TGTGCCAGCAGCGGGGGAGCGGGGGGTACCTACGAGCAGTACTTC. Protein product: CASSGGAGGTYEQYF. The chain couples TRBV4-2 to TRBJ2-7, with 9 bases lining up with TRBD2. The germline V gene encodes CDR1 LGHNA and CDR2 YNFKEQ. Losses at the gene ends were 5 bases for V and 2 bases for J; bases not matched to a gene: 7. There are 15 residues in the CDR3.

The J gene is TRBJ2-3, the V gene TRBV24-1, with a weak D call TRBD1 (6 bases). With 3 bases removed from V and 7 bases from J, the gap between germline ends came to 7 bases. The CDR3 runs 12 residues. In germline, CDR1 is KGHDR, CDR2 SFDVKD. CDR3 in amino acids: CATSDQGNTQYF. Here the CDR3 DNA reads TGTGCCACCAGTGATCAGGGGAATACGCAGTATTTT.

The rearrangement links TRBV5-5 to TRBJ1-3; D not certain. This CDR3 contains 14 residues. Germline loops: CDR1 SGHKS, CDR2 YYEKEE (reference sequence). V was clipped by 4 bases and J by 2 bases, with 10 bases between them. The CDR3 protein is CASSPRSPGNTIYF. The CDR3 DNA reads as TGTGCCAGCAGCCCCCGGAGCCCTGGAAACACCATATATTTT.

The chain recombines TRBV4-1 with TRBJ1-4; no clear D. The CDR3 is made up of 15 amino acids. The germline gives CDR1 MGHRA, CDR2 YSYEKL. V was clipped by 5 bases and J by 3 bases, with 13 bases between them. CDR3: CASSASTGSNEKLFF. The DNA for the CDR3 is TGCGCCAGCAGCGCAAGTACCGGTTCTAATGAAAAACTGTTTTTT.

This sequence joins TRBV25-1 and TRBJ2-1; 8 bases are a match to TRBD2. V shed 2 bases and J 0 bases; nucleotides not matched to a gene: 6. The CDR3 totals 17 residues. CDR1 is MGHDK and CDR2 is SYGVNS in the germline V gene. The CDR3 nucleotides read TGTGCCAGCAGTGAACAGACTAGCGCAAGCTCCTACAATGAGCAGTTCTTC. This sequence encodes CASSEQTSASSYNEQFF. Drawing the rest from reference TRBV25-1 and TRBJ2-1, the complete variable domain is EADIYQTPRYLVIGTGKKITLECSQTMGHDKMYWYQQDPGMELHLIHYSYGVNSTEKGDLSSESTVSRIRTEHFPLTLESARPSHTSQYLCASSEQTSASSYNEQFFGPGTRLTVL.

This clone was picked up one time. The chain carries TRBV2 and TRBJ1-2; D remains unclear. Per germline, CDR1 SNHLY and CDR2 FYNNEI. The V and J ends lost 6 bases and 1 base respectively, with 18 bases between them. This CDR3 has 16 residues. CDR3 DNA sequence: TGTGCCAGCAGCCAAGGGTTCACGGACTTTAACTATGGCTACACCTTC. Its translation: CASSQGFTDFNYGYTF.

The rearrangement joins TRBV10-2 to TRBJ1-1; 10 bases match TRBD1. The germline V gene encodes CDR1 WSHSY and CDR2 SAAADI. This CDR3 has 14 residues. Losses at the gene ends were 5 bases for V and 1 base for J; bases not matched to a gene: 1. In DNA form, the CDR3 reads TGCGCCAGCAGTTGGACAGGGGGGAACACTGAAGCTTTCTTT. The encoded protein is CASSWTGGNTEAFF.

The CDR3 sequence is CASSEPQGLDDEKLFF. DNA for the CDR3: TGTGCCAGCAGCGAGCCCCAGGGGTTGGACGATGAAAAACTGTTTTTT. This chain links TRBV9 with TRBJ1-4, with D possibly TRBD1 on 6 matching bases. This CDR3 spans 16 amino acids. Germline V gene lookup returns CDR1 SGDLS and CDR2 YYNGEE. Trimming shortened V by 3 bases and J by 6 bases, and 18 bases separated the two germline ends.

V is TRBV30 and J is TRBJ1-3; 11 nucleotides line up with TRBD1. Germline V gene sequence: CDR1 GTSNPN, CDR2 SVGIG (reference sequence). With V trimmed by 5 bases and J by 4 bases, 10 bases remained unmatched. The CDR3 is 16 amino acids. For the CDR3, the DNA is TGTGCCTGGGGGGACCCTAGGGACAGGGGGGGAAACACCATATATTTT. Translating it yields CAWGDPRDRGGNTIYF. Full variable domain (outside the CDR3, taken from reference TRBV30 and TRBJ1-3): SQTIHQWPATLVQPVGSPLSLECTVEGTSNPNLYWYRQAAGRGLQLLFYSVGIGQISSEVPQNLSASRPQDRQFILSSKKLLLSDSGFYLCAWGDPRDRGGNTIYFGEGSWLTVV.

This clone was seen just once. Different DNA sequences within this sample yield the same CDR3. The chain joins TRBV5-1 to TRBJ2-3; 9 nucleotides match TRBD1. Germline-derived CDR1 and CDR2 are SGHRS and YFSETQ. The CDR3 is 15 residues long. Losses at the gene ends were 4 bases for V and 4 bases for J; bases not matched to a gene: 7. CDR3 amino acids: CASSVGQGGADTQYF. The DNA for the CDR3 is TGCGCCAGCAGCGTGGGACAGGGAGGCGCAGATACGCAGTATTTT.

V and J are TRBV6-1 and TRBJ1-2, with 7 bases matching TRBD1. The CDR3 contains 19 residues. V lost 2 bases to trimming and J lost 4 bases; unmatched junction nucleotides: 19. Per the germline V gene, CDR1 is MNHNS and CDR2 is SASEGT. CDR3: CASSENRGTVDFPLYGYTF. The CDR3 DNA is TGTGCCAGCAGTGAAAATAGGGGGACAGTGGATTTTCCCCTCTATGGCTACACCTTC.

The CDR3 DNA sequence: TGTGCCAGCAGTTTTATTGAAACAGGGGGCGAGGGTAACTATGGCTACACCTTC. Its protein product is CASSFIETGGEGNYGYTF. V usage is TRBV28 and J usage is TRBJ1-2; 9 bases line up with TRBD1. With 3 bases clipped from V and 1 base from J, the junction kept 12 bases outside the gene matches. The CDR3 totals 18 residues. CDR1 and CDR2 (germline): MDHEN, SYDVKM.

In its sample, this clone was seen once. The V call is TRBV2, the J call TRBJ1-4; TRBD1 might be the D (6 bases). V was cut by 0 bases and J by 0 bases, with 14 bases left in between. The CDR3 extends over 18 amino acids. The germline CDR1 and CDR2 sequences are SNHLY and FYNNEI. The CDR3 region has the DNA TGTGCCAGCAGTGAAGCGCTTGGACAGTCGGCAACTAATGAAAAACTGTTTTTT. Translated, it gives CASSEALGQSATNEKLFF.

The rearrangement joins TRBV11-2 to TRBJ2-7, with 11 bases lining up with TRBD2. Trimming took 3 bases from V and 2 from J; bases not matched to a gene: 12. Germline loops: CDR1 SGHAT, CDR2 FQNNGV. CDR3 length: 18 amino acids. CDR3 nucleotides: TGTGCCAGCAGCTTCCTCCCAATTAGCGGGAGGGGGGCCTACGAGCAGTACTTC. Its protein is CASSFLPISGRGAYEQYF.

The sample holds one count of this clone. The CDR3 sequence: CASSMGLAGRDTQYF. CDR3 bases: TGTGCCAGCAGCATGGGACTAGCGGGGCGGGATACGCAGTATTTT. The rearrangement links TRBV11-3 to TRBJ2-3; the match to TRBD2 covers 13 bases. Germline loops: CDR1 SGHNT, CDR2 YENEEA. The CDR3 loop spans 15 amino acids. V lost 5 bases and J lost 6; bases outside the gene matches: 5.

The chain links TRBV7-9 to TRBJ1-1, with 9 bases identical to TRBD1. This CDR3 is 14 amino acids long. CDR1 is SEHNR and CDR2 is FQNEAQ in the germline V gene (reference sequence). Trimming removed 6 bases from V and 7 bases from J; junction bases left unmatched: 9. The chain's CDR3 is CASSNQQGADEAFF. The CDR3, as DNA: TGTGCCAGCAGTAATCAACAGGGGGCCGATGAAGCTTTCTTT.

The chain uses TRBV5-5 and TRBJ2-7; TRBD1 aligns across 7 bases. CDR3 size: 16 residues. CDR1 is SGHKS and CDR2 is YYEKEE in the germline V gene (reference sequence). The J segment lost 0 bases and the V segment lost 4 bases, leaving 10 bases of the junction unmatched. The CDR3, as DNA: TGTGCCAGCAGCACGCTTCCGGGACAGAGCTCCTACGAGCAGTACTTC. It encodes CASSTLPGQSSYEQYF.

The rearrangement links TRBV15 to TRBJ2-1; D is ambiguous. Germline V CDR1 and CDR2: LNHNV, YYDKDF (reference sequence). V was cut by 0 bases and J by 0 bases, with 9 bases left in between. The CDR3 spans 16 residues. The CDR3: CATSRDLATSYNEQFF. CDR3 in DNA: TGTGCCACCAGCAGAGATCTGGCAACCTCCTACAATGAGCAGTTCTTC.